The TCR delta chain under discussion was sequenced for a study of γδ T cells in repeated Plasmodium falciparum infection. Study background: Donors were malaria-exposed Malian children or age- and gender-matched Australian children. Donors had four controlled P. falciparum NF54 infections over about 640 days.

TCRdb re-analyzed the multiplex PCR reads via CATT. The table lists 75,000 to 100,000 delta-chain clones, almost 1.5% of them singletons. This clone has only a few counts. TCRdb's listed protein matches a much larger clone and diverges from this DNA's translation at residue 20, likely through a read error; the protein shown comes from the DNA. The sequence derives from a pool of human donors (malaria-infected and uninfected, not separated). Sequenced sample: gamma-delta T cells from blood.

The CDR3 region has the DNA TGTGCTCTTGGGGAACCCGGGGGATTTCCTACTGGATTCGTTGGTGGGGGGTTCGATAGACTCATCTTT. Translating it yields CALGEPGGFPTGFVGGGFDRLIF. The chain carries TRDV1 and TRDJ1, with D perhaps matching TRDD2 or TRDD3 (7 bases each). The J gene, left out of TCRdb, was set here by checking the DNA against germline. Germline values: CDR1 TSWWSYY, CDR2 QGS. The CDR3 covers 23 residues.